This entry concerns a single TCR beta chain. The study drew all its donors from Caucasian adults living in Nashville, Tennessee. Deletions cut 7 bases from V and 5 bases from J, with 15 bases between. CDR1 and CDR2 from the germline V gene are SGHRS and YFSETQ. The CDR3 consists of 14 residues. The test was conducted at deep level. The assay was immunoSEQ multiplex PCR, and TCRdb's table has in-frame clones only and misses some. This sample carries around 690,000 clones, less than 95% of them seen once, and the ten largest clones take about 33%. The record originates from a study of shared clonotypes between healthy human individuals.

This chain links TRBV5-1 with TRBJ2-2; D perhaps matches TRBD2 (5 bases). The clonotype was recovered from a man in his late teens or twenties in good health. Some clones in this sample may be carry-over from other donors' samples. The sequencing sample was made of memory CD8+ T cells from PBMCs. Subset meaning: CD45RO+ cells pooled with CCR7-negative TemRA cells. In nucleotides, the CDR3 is TGCGCCAGCCACCGTACGGGATCGACCGGGGAGCTGTTTTTT. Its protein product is CASHRTGSTGELFF.